This TCR beta chain was retrieved from a study of blood T cell repertoires in COVID-19. Study details: Italy, Spain and the United States were the sources of the convalescent and acute COVID-19 samples.

Original methodology: Amplification of reference gene primers was used by the study to estimate nucleated cell counts. The protocol was immunoSEQ multiplex PCR, while the TCRdb copy is restricted to in-frame clones and leaves out a portion. V and J calls and clone size come straight from that table; D and trimming were deduced from the DNA. The sample lists around 58,000 clones, 70% to 90% seen once, with around 3.7% in the top ten. CDR1 is SEHNR and CDR2 is FQNEAQ in the germline V gene (reference sequence). J lost 2 bases, V lost 5 bases, and 7 bases had no gene match. The CDR3 contains 15 residues. Participants were aged 18 to 89 years from some 24 US areas. Participants had their cohort set by participant-reported clinical history. The sample holds one count of this clone.

The sample consisted of PBMCs or T cells enriched from blood (not recorded which). This chain links TRBV7-9 with TRBJ2-7, with 9 nucleotides matching TRBD1. This TCR was sampled from a woman between 35 and 50 years old with acute COVID-19. CDR3 in DNA: TGTGCCAGCAGCCCGAGGACAGGGGAGCCCTACGAGCAGTACGTC. Protein sequence: CASSPRTGEPYEQYV.